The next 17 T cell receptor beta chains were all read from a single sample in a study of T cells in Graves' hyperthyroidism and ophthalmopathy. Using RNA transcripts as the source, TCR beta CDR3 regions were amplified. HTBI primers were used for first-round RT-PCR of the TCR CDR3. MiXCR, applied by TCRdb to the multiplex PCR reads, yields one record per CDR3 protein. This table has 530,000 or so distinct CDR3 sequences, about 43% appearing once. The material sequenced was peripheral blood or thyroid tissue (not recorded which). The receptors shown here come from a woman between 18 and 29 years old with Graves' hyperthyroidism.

CDR3 DNA: TGTGCCAGCAGCCATACCCGGGGGAGGACTAATGAAAAACTGTTTTTT. Encoded protein: CASSHTRGRTNEKLFF. V is TRBV4-2 and J is TRBJ1-4; maybe TRBD1 (5 bases). Germline V CDR1 and CDR2: LGHNA, YNFKEQ. CDR3 length: 16 residues. Trimming took off 3 bases at V and 2 bases at J, with 13 bases between the two ends.

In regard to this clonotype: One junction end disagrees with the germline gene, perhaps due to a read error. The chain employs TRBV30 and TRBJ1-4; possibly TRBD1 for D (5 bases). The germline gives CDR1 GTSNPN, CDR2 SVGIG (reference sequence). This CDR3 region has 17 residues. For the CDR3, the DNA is TGTGCCTGGGGACAACAGAGGGCCTCTATCGCTAATGGAAAACTGTTTTTT. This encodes CAWGQQRASIANGKLFF.

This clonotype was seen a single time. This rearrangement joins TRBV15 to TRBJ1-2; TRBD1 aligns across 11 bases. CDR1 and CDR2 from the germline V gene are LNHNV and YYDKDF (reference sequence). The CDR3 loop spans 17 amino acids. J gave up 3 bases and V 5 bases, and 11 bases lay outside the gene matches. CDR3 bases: TGTGCCACCAGCTCCCGGACAGGGGGCGCGAATGACTATGGCTACACCTTC. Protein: CATSSRTGGANDYGYTF. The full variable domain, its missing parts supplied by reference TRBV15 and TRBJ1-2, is DAMVIQNPRYQVTQFGKPVTLSCSQTLNHNVMYWYQQKSSQAPKLLFHYYDKDFNNEADTPDNFQSRRPNTSFCFLDIRSPGLGDTAMYLCATSSRTGGANDYGYTFGSGTRLTVV.

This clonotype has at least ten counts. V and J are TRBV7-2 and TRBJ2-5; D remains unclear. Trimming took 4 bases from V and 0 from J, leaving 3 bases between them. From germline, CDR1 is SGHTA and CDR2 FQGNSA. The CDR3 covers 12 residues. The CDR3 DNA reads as TGTGCCAGCAGCTGGGACCAAGAGACCCAGTACTTC. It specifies CASSWDQETQYF.

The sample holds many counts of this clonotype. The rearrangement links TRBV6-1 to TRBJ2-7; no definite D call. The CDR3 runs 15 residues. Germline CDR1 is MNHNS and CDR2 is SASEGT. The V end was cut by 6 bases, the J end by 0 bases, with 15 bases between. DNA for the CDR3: TGTGCCAGCAGATCTAATCACGGAAACTCCTACGAGCAGTACTTC. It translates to CASRSNHGNSYEQYF.

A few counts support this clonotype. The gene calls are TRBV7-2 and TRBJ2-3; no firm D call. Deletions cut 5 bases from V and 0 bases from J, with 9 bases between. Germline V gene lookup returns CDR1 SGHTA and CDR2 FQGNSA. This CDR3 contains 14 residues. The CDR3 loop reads CASSLSSSTDTQYF. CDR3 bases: TGTGCCAGCAGCCTATCCTCTAGCACAGATACGCAGTATTTT.

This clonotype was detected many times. Here the CDR3 DNA reads TGTGCCAGCAGTTCGGCAGCGAACACTGAAGCTTTCTTT. This encodes CASSSAANTEAFF. The V gene is TRBV12-3 or TRBV12-4, the J gene TRBJ1-1, with D unclear. V gave up 4 bases and J gave up 1 base, with 7 bases separating them. The CDR3 sequence is 13 residues long.

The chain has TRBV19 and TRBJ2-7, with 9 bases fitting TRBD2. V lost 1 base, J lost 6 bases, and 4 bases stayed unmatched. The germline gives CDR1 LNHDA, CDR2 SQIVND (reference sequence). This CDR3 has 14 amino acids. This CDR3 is CASSIASGNAEQYF. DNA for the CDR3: TGTGCCAGTAGTATAGCTAGCGGGAACGCCGAGCAGTACTTC.

CDR3 region: CASSGGAGGYTF. In DNA form, the CDR3 reads TGTGCCAGCAGTGGGGGCGCAGGGGGCTACACCTTC. V is TRBV27 and J is TRBJ1-2, with TRBD1 as a possible D gene (6 bases). Trimming took off 5 bases at V and 8 bases at J, with 12 bases between the two ends. Germline CDR1 reads MNHEY; CDR2 reads SMNVEV (reference sequence). This CDR3 is 12 amino acids long.

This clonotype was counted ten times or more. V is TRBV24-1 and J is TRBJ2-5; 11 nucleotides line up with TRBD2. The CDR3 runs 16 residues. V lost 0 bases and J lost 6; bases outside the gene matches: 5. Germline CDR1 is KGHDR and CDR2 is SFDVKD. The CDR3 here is CATSDLWLAGGQTQYF. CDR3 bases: TGTGCCACCAGTGATTTGTGGCTAGCGGGAGGTCAGACCCAGTACTTC.

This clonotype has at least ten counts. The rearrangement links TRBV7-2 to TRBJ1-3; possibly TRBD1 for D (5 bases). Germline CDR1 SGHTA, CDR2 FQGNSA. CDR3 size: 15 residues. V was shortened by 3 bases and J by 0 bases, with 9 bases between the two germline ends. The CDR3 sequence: CASSFGAASGNTIYF. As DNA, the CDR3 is TGTGCCAGCAGCTTTGGGGCAGCCTCTGGAAACACCATATATTTT.

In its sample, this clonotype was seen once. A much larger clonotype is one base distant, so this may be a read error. The CDR3: CASSRDSGRNEKLFF. The CDR3 DNA sequence: TGTGCCAGCAGCCGAGATTCAGGCAGAAATGAAAAACTGTTTTTT. V gene TRBV14 combines with J gene TRBJ1-4; no reliable D call. Trimming left V 4 bases short and J 5 bases short, with 14 bases between. CDR1 and CDR2 (germline): SGHDN, FVKESK. CDR3 length equals 15 residues. The full variable domain, with the rest looked up from reference TRBV14 and TRBJ1-4, is EAGVTQFPSHSVIEKGQTVTLRCDPISGHDNLYWYRRVMGKEIKFLLHFVKESKQDESGMPNNRFLAERTGGTYSTLKVQPAELEDSGVYFCASSRDSGRNEKLFFGSGTQLSVL.

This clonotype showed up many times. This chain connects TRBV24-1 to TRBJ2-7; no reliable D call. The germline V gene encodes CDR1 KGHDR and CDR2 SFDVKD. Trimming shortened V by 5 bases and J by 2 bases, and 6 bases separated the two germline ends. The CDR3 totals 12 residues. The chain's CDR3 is CATSAGAYEQYF. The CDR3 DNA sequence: TGTGCCACCAGTGCTGGGGCCTACGAGCAGTACTTC.

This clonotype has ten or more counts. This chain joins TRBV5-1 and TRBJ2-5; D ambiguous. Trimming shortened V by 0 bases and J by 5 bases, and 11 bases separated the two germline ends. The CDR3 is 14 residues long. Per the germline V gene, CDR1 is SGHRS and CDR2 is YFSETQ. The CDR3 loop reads CASSLDRPLETQYF. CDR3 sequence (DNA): TGCGCCAGCAGCTTGGACCGGCCTCTTGAGACCCAGTACTTC.

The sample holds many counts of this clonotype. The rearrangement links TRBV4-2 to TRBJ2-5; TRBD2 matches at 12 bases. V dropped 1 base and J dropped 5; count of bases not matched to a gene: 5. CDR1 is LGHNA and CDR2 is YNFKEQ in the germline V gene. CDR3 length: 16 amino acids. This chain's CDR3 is CASSQVLAGGRETQYF. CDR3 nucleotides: TGTGCCAGCAGCCAAGTACTAGCGGGAGGCCGGGAGACCCAGTACTTC.

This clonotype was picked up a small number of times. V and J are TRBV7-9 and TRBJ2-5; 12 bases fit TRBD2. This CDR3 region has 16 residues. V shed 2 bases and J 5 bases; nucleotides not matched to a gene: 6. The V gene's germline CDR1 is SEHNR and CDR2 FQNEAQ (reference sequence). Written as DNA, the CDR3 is TGTGCCAGCAGCTTACTAGCGGGAGGGCCAGCGGAGACCCAGTACTTC. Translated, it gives CASSLLAGGPAETQYF.

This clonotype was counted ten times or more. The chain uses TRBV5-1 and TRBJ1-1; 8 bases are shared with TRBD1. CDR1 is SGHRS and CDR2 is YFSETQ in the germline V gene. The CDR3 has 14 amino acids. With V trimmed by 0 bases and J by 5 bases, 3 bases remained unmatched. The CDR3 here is CASSLEQGVTEAFF. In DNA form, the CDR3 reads TGCGCCAGCAGCTTGGAACAGGGGGTTACTGAAGCTTTCTTT.